Following are 19 T cell receptor beta chains from one sample sequenced in a study of control samples from healthy donors and cancer patients. Assay: immunoSEQ multiplex PCR; the TCRdb copy retains only in-frame clones and omits some. The table lists 65,000 to 85,000 clones, about 89% of them singletons. The sample taken for sequencing was PBMCs. All receptors come from a woman aged 45-59 years with head and neck cancer.

This chain uses TRBV7-8 with TRBJ2-5; 8 nucleotides match TRBD1. V shed 5 bases and J 0 bases; nucleotides not matched to a gene: 14. The CDR3 extends over 18 amino acids. Germline V gives CDR1 SGHVS, CDR2 FQNEAQ. The CDR3 sequence: CASSPGQGARTYQETQYF. CDR3 nucleotides: TGTGCCAGCAGCCCTGGACAGGGCGCCCGAACGTACCAAGAGACCCAGTACTTC.

The chain combines TRBV3-1 (or the pseudogene TRBV3-2) with TRBJ2-7, with 7 bases fitting TRBD1. The CDR3 is 13 residues long. Looked up from germline, CDR1 is LGHDT and CDR2 is YNNKEL (reference sequence). The V segment lost 2 bases and the J segment 7 bases; nucleotides outside the gene matches: 5. CDR3 DNA: TGTGCCAGCAGCCAAACAGGGGTTGGGGAGCAGTACTTC. Protein sequence: CASSQTGVGEQYF.

This clone has only one observation. The chain is built from TRBV4-2 and TRBJ1-3; D ambiguous. This CDR3 is built from 13 residues. Germline loops: CDR1 LGHNA, CDR2 YNFKEQ. Trimming shortened V by 4 bases and J by 4 bases, and 8 bases separated the two germline ends. CDR3: CASSPRPGNTIYF. As DNA, the CDR3 is TGTGCCAGCAGCCCCAGGCCGGGAAACACCATATATTTT.

This chain links TRBV3-1 (or the pseudogene TRBV3-2) with TRBJ2-7; D could derive from TRBD1 or TRBD2 (8 bases each). Per germline, CDR1 LGHDT and CDR2 YNNKEL (reference sequence). There are 16 residues in the CDR3. Trimming pared 1 base from V and 7 bases from J, leaving 20 bases between. Here the CDR3 DNA reads TGTGCCAGCAGCCAAGGGACTAGCAGGGGGCTTTGGGAGCAGTACTTC. Translation gives CASSQGTSRGLWEQYF.

The rearrangement joins TRBV5-4 to TRBJ2-2; possible D gene TRBD1, 6 bases. Germline V CDR1 and CDR2: SGHNT, YYREEE (reference sequence). Deletions cut 7 bases from V and 7 bases from J, with 11 bases between. CDR3 size: 12 residues. Here the CDR3 DNA reads TGTGCCAGCCGACAGGAGGTCGGGGAGCTGTTTTTT. Residues: CASRQEVGELFF. Variable domain in full (rest from reference TRBV5-4 and TRBJ2-2): ETGVTQSPTHLIKTRGQQVTLRCSSQSGHNTVSWYQQALGQGPQFIFQYYREEENGRGNFPPRFSGLQFPNYSSELNVNALELDDSALYLCASRQEVGELFFGEGSRLTVL.

This clone occurred once. V gene TRBV7-9 combines with J gene TRBJ2-3; 9 nucleotides align to TRBD2. Per germline, CDR1 SEHNR and CDR2 FQNEAQ (reference sequence). This CDR3 contains 17 residues. Trimming cost V 1 base and J 7 bases; bases outside gene matches: 12. In DNA form, the CDR3 reads TGTGCCAGCAGCTTAGTAGCTAGCGGGGAGGGTCGGCATACGCAGTATTTT. It yields the protein CASSLVASGEGRHTQYF.

The rearrangement joins TRBV11-2 to TRBJ2-5, with D unclear. The V end was cut by 1 base, the J end by 2 bases, with 2 bases between. Germline V lookup: CDR1 SGHAT, CDR2 FQNNGV. This CDR3 contains 12 residues. The CDR3 loop reads CASSLVQETQYF. The CDR3 DNA is TGTGCCAGCAGCTTAGTTCAAGAGACCCAGTACTTC.

This sequence joins TRBV7-9 and TRBJ1-2; D is possibly TRBD1 (6 bases). Deletions cut 5 bases from V and 3 bases from J, with 13 bases between. The CDR3 extends over 14 amino acids. Germline CDR1 SEHNR, CDR2 FQNEAQ (reference sequence). The CDR3 coding sequence is TGTGCCAGCAGCGAGGGGGGGACGGACTATGGCTACACCTTC. This sequence encodes CASSEGGTDYGYTF.

The chain links TRBV5-1 to TRBJ2-7, with D perhaps matching TRBD1 (7 bases). The CDR3 spans 14 residues. Between the trimmed V and J ends, which lost 0 bases and 4 bases, there was a span of 11 bases. CDR1 is SGHRS, CDR2 YFSETQ, per germline. CDR3 in amino acids: CASSLAGGTYEQYF. In nucleotides, the CDR3 is TGCGCCAGCAGCTTGGCAGGGGGGACGTACGAGCAGTACTTC.

There are a few counts of this clone. V gene TRBV19 combines with J gene TRBJ1-6, with TRBD1 matching 7 bases. V lost 5 bases and J lost 9; bases outside the gene matches: 10. The CDR3 contains 15 residues. From germline, CDR1 is LNHDA and CDR2 SQIVND (reference sequence). The CDR3 coding sequence is TGTGCCAGTAGTCCGCGGCAGGGGGTCGGTTCACCCCTCCACTTT. This gives the protein CASSPRQGVGSPLHF.

Only one count was recorded for this clone. The sample holds other DNA sequences that translate to the same CDR3. The chain joins TRBV4-1 to TRBJ2-7; tentatively, D is TRBD2 (6 bases). This CDR3 spans 13 amino acids. Between the trimmed V and J ends, which lost 1 base and 2 bases, there was a span of 6 bases. Germline CDR1 reads MGHRA; CDR2 reads YSYEKL. CDR3 DNA: TGCGCCAGCAGCCAAGCGGGAGCCTACGAGCAGTACTTC. Translating it yields CASSQAGAYEQYF.

The chain has TRBV2 and TRBJ1-1; 7 nucleotides agree with TRBD1. The junction had 7 bases not matched to a gene; V was cut back by 2 bases and J by 4 bases. Germline values: CDR1 SNHLY, CDR2 FYNNEI. The CDR3 spans 15 residues. The CDR3 sequence is CASSESRGQGTEAFF. The CDR3 DNA reads as TGTGCCAGCAGTGAAAGTAGGGGGCAAGGCACTGAAGCTTTCTTT.

The chain is built from TRBV9 and TRBJ1-2; D is possibly TRBD1 (5 bases). There are 15 residues in the CDR3. Per the germline V gene, CDR1 is SGDLS and CDR2 is YYNGEE. V was clipped by 2 bases and J by 8 bases, with 19 bases between them. CDR3 amino acids: CASSVRTWTLMGYTF. CDR3 DNA sequence: TGTGCCAGCAGCGTGAGGACATGGACTTTGATGGGCTACACCTTC.

Only one count was recorded for this clone. The rearrangement joins TRBV27 to TRBJ2-5; 12 nucleotides match TRBD2. CDR1 and CDR2 from the germline V gene are MNHEY and SMNVEV (reference sequence). With V trimmed by 8 bases and J by 7 bases, 11 bases remained unmatched. This CDR3 contains 15 residues. The CDR3 coding sequence is TGTGCCAGCCGGCCTAGCGGGGGGGGAGGAGGGACCCAGTACTTC. Translation gives CASRPSGGGGGTQYF.

The chain couples TRBV7-3 to TRBJ2-3; TRBD2 agrees at 10 bases. Germline V gives CDR1 SGHTA, CDR2 FQGTGA. V was pared by 3 bases and J by 2 bases, with 2 bases of the junction left unmatched. The CDR3 contains 15 residues. CDR3 DNA sequence: TGTGCCAGCAGCTTTAGCGGGGGGTCCACAGATACGCAGTATTTT. As protein: CASSFSGGSTDTQYF. Full variable domain (remainder filled in from reference TRBV7-3 and TRBJ2-3): GAGVSQTPSNKVTEKGKYVELRCDPISGHTALYWYRQSLGQGPEFLIYFQGTGAADDSGLPNDRFFAVRPEGSVSTLKIQRTERGDSAVYLCASSFSGGSTDTQYFGPGTRLTVL.

V usage is TRBV5-8 and J usage is TRBJ2-2; D is possibly TRBD2 (6 bases). Germline CDR1 is SGHTS and CDR2 is YDEGEE. Deletions cut 2 bases from V and 0 bases from J, with 11 bases between. This CDR3 spans 16 amino acids. The CDR3 coding sequence is TGTGCCAGCAGCTTTCACCCGGGGGCGAACACCGGGGAGCTGTTTTTT. It is translated as CASSFHPGANTGELFF.

The chain recombines TRBV6-5 with TRBJ1-2; 8 nucleotides match TRBD1. This CDR3 contains 15 residues. Germline CDR1 reads MNHEY; CDR2 reads SVGAGI. J lost 2 bases, V lost 6 bases, and 8 bases had no gene match. The CDR3: CASRAGQALNYGYTF. Here the CDR3 DNA reads TGTGCCAGCAGAGCGGGACAGGCATTAAACTATGGCTACACCTTC.

The chain employs TRBV7-6 and TRBJ1-4, with 9 bases fitting TRBD1. V gave up 2 bases and J gave up 6 bases; unmatched junction bases: 7. The CDR3 is 16 amino acids. CDR1 SGHVS and CDR2 FNYEAQ come from the germline V gene. The CDR3 bases are TGTGCCAGCAGCTTATCCGCGGGACAGGGTGATGAAAAACTGTTTTTT. As protein: CASSLSAGQGDEKLFF.

This chain joins TRBV6-5 and TRBJ1-5; no clear D gene. CDR3 length: 11 amino acids. V lost 6 bases and J lost 4, with 4 bases in between. Germline CDR1 and CDR2: MNHEY and SVGAGI. The CDR3 nucleotides read TGTGCCAGCAGGCGAAATCAGCCCCAGCATTTT. It is translated as CASRRNQPQHF.